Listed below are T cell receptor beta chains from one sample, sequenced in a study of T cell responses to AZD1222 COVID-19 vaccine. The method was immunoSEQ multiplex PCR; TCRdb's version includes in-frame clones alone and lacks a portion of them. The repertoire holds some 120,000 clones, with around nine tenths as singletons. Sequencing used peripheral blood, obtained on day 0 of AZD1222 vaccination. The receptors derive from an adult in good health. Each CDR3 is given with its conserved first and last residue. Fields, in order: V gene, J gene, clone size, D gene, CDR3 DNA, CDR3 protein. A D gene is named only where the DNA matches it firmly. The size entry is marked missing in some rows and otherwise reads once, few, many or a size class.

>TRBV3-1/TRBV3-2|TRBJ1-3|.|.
TGTGCCAGCCGACGTTCTATAGAAGACACCATATATTTT
CASRRSIEDTIYF
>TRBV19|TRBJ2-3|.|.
TGTGCCAGTAGTATACTACAGGGCGTTCCAGATACGCAGTATTTT
CASSILQGVPDTQYF
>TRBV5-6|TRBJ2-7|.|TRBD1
TGTGCCAGCAGCTGGACAGGAACCCCCTACGAGCAGTACTTC
CASSWTGTPYEQYF
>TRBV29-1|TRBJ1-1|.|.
TGCAGCGTTGAGTACGGAGAGGGCACTGAAGCTTTCTTT
CSVEYGEGTEAFF
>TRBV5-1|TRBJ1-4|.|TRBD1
TGCGCCAGCAGCTTGGCCCGGACAGGGGATAATGAAAAACTGTTTTTT
CASSLARTGDNEKLFF
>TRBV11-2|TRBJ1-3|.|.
TGTGCCAGCAGCTTAGTATATCAGCGCTCTGGAAACACCATATATTTT
CASSLVYQRSGNTIYF
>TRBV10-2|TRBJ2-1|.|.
TGCGCCAGCAGACACGAAGGTGAGCAGTTCTTC
CASRHEGEQFF
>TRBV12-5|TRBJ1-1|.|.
TGTGCTAGTGGTTTGGGACCAGGGGATTGGGCTTTCTTT
CASGLGPGDWAFF
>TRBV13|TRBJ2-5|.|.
TGTGCCAGCAGCCAAGCGGCAGGGCGGCAAGAGACCCAGTACTTC
CASSQAAGRQETQYF
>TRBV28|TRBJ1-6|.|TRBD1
TGTGCCAGCAGTCCCCGGACAGGGGTAAGGTCACCCCTCCACTTT
CASSPRTGVRSPLHF
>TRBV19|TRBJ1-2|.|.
TGTGCCAGTCGTCCCGAGGGGGCTAACTATGGCTACACCTTC
CASRPEGANYGYTF
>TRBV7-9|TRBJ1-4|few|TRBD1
TGTGCCAGCAGCCTGGGACAGCTTAATGAAAAACTGTTTTTT
CASSLGQLNEKLFF
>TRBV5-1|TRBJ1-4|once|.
TGCGCCAGCGCGGCCGGGGACATACAGGGCAGTAATGAAAAACTGTTTTTT
CASAAGDIQGSNEKLFF
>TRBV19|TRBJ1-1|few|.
TGTGCCAGTAGTCTAGGACGGTTGAACACTGAAGCTTTCTTT
CASSLGRLNTEAFF
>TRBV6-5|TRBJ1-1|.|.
TGTGCCAGCAGTTACTCGGGAGTTGAAGCTTTCTTT
CASSYSGVEAFF
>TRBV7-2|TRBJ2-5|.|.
TGTGCCAGCAGCTCCCGGACTCCAAGGGGGGCCCAGTACTTC
CASSSRTPRGAQYF
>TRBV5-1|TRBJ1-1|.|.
TGCGCCAGCAGCTTGGCCGTAGAGAACACTGAAGCTTTCTTT
CASSLAVENTEAFF
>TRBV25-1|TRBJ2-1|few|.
TGTGCCAGCGGAGAGAGTGAGCAGTTCTTC
CASGESEQFF
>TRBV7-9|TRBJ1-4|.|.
TGTGCCAGCAGCTTAGGTGTCGTAACTAATGAAAAACTGTTTTTT
CASSLGVVTNEKLFF
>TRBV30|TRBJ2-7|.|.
TGTGCCTGGAGTGTAGGGCTAGCCGGGTCCTACGAGCAGTACTTC
CAWSVGLAGSYEQYF
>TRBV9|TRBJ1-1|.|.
TGTGCCAGCAGCGTAGGAGGAGCGTTGAACACTGAAGCTTTCTTT
CASSVGGALNTEAFF
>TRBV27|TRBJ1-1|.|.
TGTGCCAGCAGTTTTAGGACGGAGAACACTGAAGCTTTCTTT
CASSFRTENTEAFF
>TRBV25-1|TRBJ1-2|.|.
TGTGCCAGCAGTGAATTGGTGACAGACTATGGCTACACCTTC
CASSELVTDYGYTF
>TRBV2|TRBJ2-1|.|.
TGTGCCAGCAGTGAAGGTCCAGACAATGAGCAGTTCTTC
CASSEGPDNEQFF
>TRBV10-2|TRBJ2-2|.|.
TGCGCCCGCAGGGGGGGGGCGAACACCGGGGAGCTGTTTTTT
CARRGGANTGELFF
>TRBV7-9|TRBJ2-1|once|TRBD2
TGTGCCAGCAGCTCTGAACCGGGACTAGCGACAAATGAGCAGTTCTTC
CASSSEPGLATNEQFF
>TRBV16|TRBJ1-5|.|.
TGTGCCAGCAGCCAATCGATTGGGGTTCCCTATCAGCCCCAGCATTTT
CASSQSIGVPYQPQHF
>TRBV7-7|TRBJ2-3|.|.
TGTGCTAGCAGCTTCCTCCCCACAGATACGCAGTATTTT
CASSFLPTDTQYF
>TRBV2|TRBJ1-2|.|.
TGTGCCAGCAGTGAAAACAGAGGATCCTATGGCTACACCTTC
CASSENRGSYGYTF
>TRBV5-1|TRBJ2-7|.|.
TGCGCCAGCAGCTTGGAAGGGGTCCTAACCTACGAGCAGTACTTC
CASSLEGVLTYEQYF
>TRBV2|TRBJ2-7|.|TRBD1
TGTGCCAGCAGCTTGGACAGGGGAAGCTCCTACGAGCAGTACTTC
CASSLDRGSSYEQYF
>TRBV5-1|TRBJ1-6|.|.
TGCGCCAGCAGCTTAGGATTTTATAATTCACCCCTCCACTTT
CASSLGFYNSPLHF
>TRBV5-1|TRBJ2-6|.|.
TGCGCCAGCAGCTTTGAAGGGGAGTCTGGGGCCAACGTCCTGACTTTC
CASSFEGESGANVLTF
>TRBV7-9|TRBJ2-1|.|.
TGTGCCAGCAGCTTAGAACGGCAGGGGAATGAGCAGTTCTTC
CASSLERQGNEQFF
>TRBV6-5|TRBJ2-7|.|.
TGTGCCAGCACTAGCAGCTACGAGCAGTACTTC
CASTSSYEQYF
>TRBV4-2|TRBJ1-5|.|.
TGTGCCAGCAGCCCATCCGGAACAGGGAGTATTCAGCCCCAGCATTTT
CASSPSGTGSIQPQHF
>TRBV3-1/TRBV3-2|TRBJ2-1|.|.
TGTGCCAGCAGCCCGACTTTCAATGAGCAGTTCTTC
CASSPTFNEQFF
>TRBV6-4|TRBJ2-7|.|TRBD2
TGTGCCAGCAGTGACTCGACTAGCGGGAGTCGCGAGCAGTACTTC
CASSDSTSGSREQYF
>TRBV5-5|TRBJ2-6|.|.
TGTGCCAGCAGCTTGGACTTAGGGGCAGGGAACGTCCTGACTTTC
CASSLDLGAGNVLTF
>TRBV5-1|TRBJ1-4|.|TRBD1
TGCGCCAGCAGCCCCGGGACAGGGGCGGGGGAACTGTTTTTT
CASSPGTGAGELFF
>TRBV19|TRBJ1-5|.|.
TGTGCCAGTAGTAATCGGGTTGGGCCGGTAGGGCCCCAGCATTTT
CASSNRVGPVGPQHF
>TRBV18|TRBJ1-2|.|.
TGTGCCAGCTCACCACCGACCCAGCTCTATGGCTACACCTTC
CASSPPTQLYGYTF
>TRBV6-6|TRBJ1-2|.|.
TGTGCCAGCAGTGCTAAACAGGGTGGTGGGGGCTACACCTTC
CASSAKQGGGGYTF
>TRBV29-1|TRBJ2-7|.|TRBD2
TGCAGCGTTGTAATGCGGGAGCACTCCTACGAGCAGTACTTC
CSVVMREHSYEQYF
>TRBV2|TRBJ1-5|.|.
TGTGCCAGCAGTGAATTTGGGGGGACGCGTCAGCCCCAGCATTTT
CASSEFGGTRQPQHF
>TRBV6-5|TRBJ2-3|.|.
TGTGCCAGCAGACAGGGGCGGGGAGATACGCAGTATTTT
CASRQGRGDTQYF
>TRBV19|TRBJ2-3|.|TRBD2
TGTGCCAGTAGTCCCGGGACTAGCGGGGGGGCTCATACGCAGTATTTT
CASSPGTSGGAHTQYF
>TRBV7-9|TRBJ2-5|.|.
TGTGCCAGCAGCTTCCAGGGGGGAGAGACCCAGTACTTC
CASSFQGGETQYF
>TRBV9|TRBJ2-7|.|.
TGTGCCAGCAGCGTAGGGTTGAGTGAAGAGCAGTACTTC
CASSVGLSEEQYF
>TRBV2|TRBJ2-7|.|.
TGTGCCAGCAGTGAAGAGGTTGGGGATATCGAGCAGTACTTC
CASSEEVGDIEQYF
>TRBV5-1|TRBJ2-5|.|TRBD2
TGCGCCAGCGCCGAATGGGCGGGAGGAGGAGAGACCCAGTACTTC
CASAEWAGGGETQYF
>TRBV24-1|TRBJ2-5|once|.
TGTGCCACCAGTGATGCTACAAGGGGTTTAGAGACCCAGTACTTC
CATSDATRGLETQYF
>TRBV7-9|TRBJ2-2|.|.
TGTGCCAGCAGCTATAAAGGACAGTCGGTCACCGGGGAGCTGTTTTTT
CASSYKGQSVTGELFF
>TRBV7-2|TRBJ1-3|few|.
TGTGCCAGCAGCCCCGACAGGTTCTCTGGAAACACCATATATTTT
CASSPDRFSGNTIYF